Shown below are 6 T cell receptor beta chains from a single sample sequenced in a study of spatial heterogeneity in lung cancer. Regarding time point: sample taken at primary tumor resection. Unsorted whole RNA samples from tumor, nontumor lung or frozen PBMC were sequenced. TCRdb itself ran the 5' RACE reads through MiXCR, one entry per CDR3 protein. In the table there are over 6,000 distinct CDR3 sequences, around 5.9% of which are singletons. Sequences were derived from PBMCs, sampled at surgery. These receptors all stem from a male donor with early-stage non-small cell lung cancer.

This clonotype was recorded at least ten times. The chain joins TRBV5-4 to TRBJ1-5; TRBD1 is a possible D gene (5 bases). The CDR3 runs 15 residues. V was clipped by 2 bases and J by 7 bases, with 16 bases between them. Germline CDR1 SGHNT, CDR2 YYREEE (reference sequence). The CDR3 is CASSLTPGLTQPQHF. The DNA for the CDR3 is TGTGCCAGCAGCTTAACTCCGGGGCTGACGCAGCCCCAGCATTTT.

This clonotype was found many times. CDR3 amino acids: CASSLNSGGTEAFF. CDR3 DNA: TGTGCCAGCAGCTTGAACTCAGGTGGCACTGAAGCTTTCTTT. The chain uses TRBV7-9 and TRBJ1-1; no definite D call. The CDR3 length is 14 residues. CDR1 and CDR2 from the germline V gene are SEHNR and FQNEAQ (reference sequence). Trimming cost V 3 bases and J 4 bases, with 12 bases left between them.

The sample holds one count of this clonotype. V and J are TRBV18 and TRBJ2-7; 10 bases are shared with TRBD2. CDR1 is KGHSH and CDR2 is LQKENI in the germline V gene. This CDR3 region has 17 residues. J lost 5 bases, V lost 1 base, and 11 bases had no gene match. This chain's CDR3 is CASSPQGTSVGSHEQYF. In nucleotides, the CDR3 is TGTGCCAGCTCACCACAAGGGACTAGCGTGGGATCCCACGAGCAGTACTTC.

There are many counts of this clonotype. The chain employs TRBV3-1 and TRBJ2-1; TRBD2 matches 10 bases. V dropped 6 bases and J dropped 4; count of bases not matched to a gene: 6. CDR3 size: 15 residues. Per the germline V gene, CDR1 is LGHDT and CDR2 is YNNKEL (reference sequence). CDR3 protein: CASRQLAGIYNEQFF. The CDR3 nucleotides are TGTGCCAGCAGACAACTAGCGGGGATTTACAATGAGCAGTTCTTC.

Judged by abundance, this clonotype is medium-sized. J is TRBJ1-1 and V is TRBV21-1; TRBD1 is the table's D call and was not checked against the DNA. TRBV21-1 is a known pseudogene. CDR3 length: 18 amino acids. The CDR3 region is CASSITGPTGELDTEAFF. In DNA form, the CDR3 reads TGTGCCAGCAGCATTACGGGACCCACAGGGGAACTAGACACTGAAGCTTTCTTT.

The sample holds many counts of this clonotype. J is TRBJ2-1 and V is TRBV20-1; tentatively, D is TRBD1 or TRBD2 (5 bases each). The CDR3 totals 16 residues. CDR1 is DFQATT and CDR2 is SNEGSKA in the germline V gene (reference sequence). V was clipped by 6 bases and J by 0 bases, with 18 bases between them. The CDR3 DNA sequence: TGCAGTGCCATCCCCCCGGGACGAGGCTCCTACAATGAGCAGTTCTTC. Its protein product is CSAIPPGRGSYNEQFF.